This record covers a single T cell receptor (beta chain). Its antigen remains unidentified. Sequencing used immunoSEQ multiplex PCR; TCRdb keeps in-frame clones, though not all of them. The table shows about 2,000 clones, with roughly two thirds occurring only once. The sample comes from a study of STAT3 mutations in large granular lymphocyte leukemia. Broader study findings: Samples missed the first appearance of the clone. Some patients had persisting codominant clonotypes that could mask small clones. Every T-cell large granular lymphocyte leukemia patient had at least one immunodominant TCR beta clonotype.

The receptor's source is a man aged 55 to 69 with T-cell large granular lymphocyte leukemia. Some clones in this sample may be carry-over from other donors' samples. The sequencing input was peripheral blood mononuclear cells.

The CDR3 protein is CASSFRQRNTEAFF. DNA for the CDR3: TGCGCCAGCAGCTTTCGACAGAGGAACACTGAAGCTTTCTTT. The rearrangement links TRBV5-1 to TRBJ1-1; weak D call: TRBD1 (5 bases). V was shortened by 2 bases and J by 1 base, with 9 bases between the two germline ends. The CDR3 length is 14 residues. Germline assignment: CDR1 SGHRS and CDR2 YFSETQ. The variable domain in full, completed from reference TRBV5-1 and TRBJ1-1, reads KAGVTQTPRYLIKTRGQQVTLSCSPISGHRSVSWYQQTPGQGLQFLFEYFSETQRNKGNFPGRFSGRQFSNSRSEMNVSTLELGDSALYLCASSFRQRNTEAFFGQGTRLTVV.